Sequencing of this T cell receptor beta chain was carried out in a study of T cell changes during pregnancy in multiple sclerosis. The CDR3 runs to 15 residues. Trimming removed 3 bases from V and 9 bases from J; junction bases left unmatched: 7. CDR1 and CDR2 (germline): SGHDN, FVKESK. Measured with immunoSEQ multiplex PCR; TCRdb has only the in-frame clones, and not every one. The table shows 35,000 to 55,000 clones, with roughly nine tenths occurring only once. The sample was CD4+ T cells from peripheral blood mononuclear cells, taken after pregnancy. The rearrangement joins TRBV14 to TRBJ2-5; 13 nucleotides agree with TRBD2. This receptor was identified in a female donor with multiple sclerosis, enrolled in a pregnancy study. CDR3 sequence (DNA): TGTGCCAGCAGCCAGGGACTAGCGGGACGCCAGGCCCAGTACTTC. Protein sequence: CASSQGLAGRQAQYF.